This T cell receptor beta chain comes out of a study of blood T cell dynamics during melanoma immunotherapy. Described time point: pre-treatment baseline. Using immunoSEQ multiplex PCR, the repertoire was profiled, and TCRdb retains in-frame clones only, with some absent. The sample shows around 3,300 clones, around 92% of them seen only once. The germline V gene encodes CDR1 MNHEY and CDR2 SMNVEV (reference sequence). V lost 7 bases to trimming and J lost 4 bases; unmatched junction nucleotides: 4. This CDR3 spans 14 amino acids. Sequencing was performed on effector memory CD8+ T cells from blood, taken from a patient treated with checkpoint blockade. This chain joins TRBV27 and TRBJ2-3; 11 nucleotides agree with TRBD2. The sequence was collected from a human donor with melanoma. For the CDR3, the DNA is TGTGCCAGCACCCCTAGCGGGAGGTCAGATACGCAGTATTTT. Its protein is CASTPSGRSDTQYF.